Sequencing of this T cell receptor (beta chain) was carried out in a study of cytomegalovirus exposure and HLA in healthy donors. Donors likely had unrecorded immune exposures despite being nominally healthy when sampled. The PCR was carried out with 60 Vbeta primers and 13 Jbeta primers. Here immunoSEQ multiplex PCR was the method, and the copy in TCRdb shows in-frame clones only, minus some. The table has 90,000 to 130,000 clones, approximately 78% seen once. V was pared by 3 bases and J by 6 bases, with 11 bases between. The CDR3 length is 13 residues. The germline V gene encodes CDR1 ENHRY and CDR2 SYGVKD. Study-wide findings and caveats: The study had only CMV serostatus as immune exposure information.

Regarding this clone: Its specificity is not known.

The sequence was collected from a woman aged 25 to 39 in good health and CMV-seronegative. Sequenced sample: PBMCs. The chain links TRBV10-3 to TRBJ1-2; D uncertain. The CDR3 protein is CAISDGQINGYTF. Written as DNA, the CDR3 is TGTGCCATCAGTGATGGTCAGATCAATGGCTACACCTTC.